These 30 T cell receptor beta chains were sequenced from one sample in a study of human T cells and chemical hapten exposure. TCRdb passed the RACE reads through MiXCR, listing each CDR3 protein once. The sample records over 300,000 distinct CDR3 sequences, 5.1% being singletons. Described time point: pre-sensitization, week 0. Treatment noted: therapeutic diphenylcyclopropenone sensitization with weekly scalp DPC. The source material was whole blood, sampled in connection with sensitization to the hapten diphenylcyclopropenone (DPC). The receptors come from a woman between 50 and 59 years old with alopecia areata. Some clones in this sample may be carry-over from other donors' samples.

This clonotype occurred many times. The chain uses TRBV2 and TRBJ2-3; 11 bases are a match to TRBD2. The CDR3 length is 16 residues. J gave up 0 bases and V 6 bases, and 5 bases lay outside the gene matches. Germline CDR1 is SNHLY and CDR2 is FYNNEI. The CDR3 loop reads CASRLAGGSSTDTQYF. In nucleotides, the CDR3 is TGTGCCAGCAGGTTAGCGGGGGGGTCTAGCACAGATACGCAGTATTTT.

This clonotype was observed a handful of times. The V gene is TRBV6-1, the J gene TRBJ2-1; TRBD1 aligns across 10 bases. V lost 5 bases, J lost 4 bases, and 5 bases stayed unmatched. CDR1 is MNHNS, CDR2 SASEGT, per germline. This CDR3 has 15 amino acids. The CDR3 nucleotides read TGTGCCAGCAGTCTAACGGGACAGGGGTACAATGAGCAGTTCTTC. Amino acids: CASSLTGQGYNEQFF.

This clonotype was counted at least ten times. CDR3 residues: CASSSTAGGSEAKNIQYF. The CDR3 DNA is TGTGCCAGCAGCTCCACTGCCGGGGGTTCTGAAGCCAAAAACATTCAGTACTTC. The chain joins TRBV7-9 to TRBJ2-4; possible D gene TRBD2, 6 bases. This CDR3 is 18 amino acids long. The germline V gene encodes CDR1 SEHNR and CDR2 FQNEAQ (reference sequence). V lost 4 bases and J 0 bases, leaving 19 bases between the germline ends.

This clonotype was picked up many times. The CDR3 region is CSARAGTAIEKLFF. DNA for the CDR3: TGCAGTGCGCGAGCCGGGACAGCGATTGAAAAACTGTTTTTT. The rearrangement uses TRBV20-1 and TRBJ1-4; 7 positions match TRBD1. The ends lost 6 bases at V and 7 bases at J; junction bases unmatched: 11. The CDR3 spans 14 residues. Germline-derived CDR1 and CDR2 are DFQATT and SNEGSKA (reference sequence).

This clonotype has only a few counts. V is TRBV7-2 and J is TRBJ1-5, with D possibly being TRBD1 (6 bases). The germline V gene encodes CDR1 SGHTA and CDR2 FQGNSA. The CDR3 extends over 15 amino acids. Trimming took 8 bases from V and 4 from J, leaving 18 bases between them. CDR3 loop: CASAGTRGHNQPQHF. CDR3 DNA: TGTGCCAGCGCCGGGACCAGGGGCCATAATCAGCCCCAGCATTTT.

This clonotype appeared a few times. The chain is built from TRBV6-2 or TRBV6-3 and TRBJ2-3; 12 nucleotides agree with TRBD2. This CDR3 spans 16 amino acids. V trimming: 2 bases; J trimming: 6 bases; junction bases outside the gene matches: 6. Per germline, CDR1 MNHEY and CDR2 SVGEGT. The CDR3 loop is CASSYTLAGGLDTQYF. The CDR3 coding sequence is TGTGCCAGCAGTTACACACTAGCGGGAGGCCTCGATACGCAGTATTTT.

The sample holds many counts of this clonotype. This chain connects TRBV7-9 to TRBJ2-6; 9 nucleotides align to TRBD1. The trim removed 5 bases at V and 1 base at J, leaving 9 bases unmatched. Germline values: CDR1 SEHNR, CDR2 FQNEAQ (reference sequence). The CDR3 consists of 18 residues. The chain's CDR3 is CASSPTGGDFSGANVLTF. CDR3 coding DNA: TGTGCCAGCAGCCCGACAGGGGGGGATTTTTCTGGGGCCAACGTCCTGACTTTC.

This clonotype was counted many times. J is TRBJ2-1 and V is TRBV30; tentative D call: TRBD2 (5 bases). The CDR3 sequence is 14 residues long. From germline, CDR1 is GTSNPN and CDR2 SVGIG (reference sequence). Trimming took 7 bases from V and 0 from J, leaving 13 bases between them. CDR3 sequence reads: CASSLGDSYNEQFF. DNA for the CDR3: TGTGCCTCCTCCCTCGGGGACTCCTACAATGAGCAGTTCTTC.

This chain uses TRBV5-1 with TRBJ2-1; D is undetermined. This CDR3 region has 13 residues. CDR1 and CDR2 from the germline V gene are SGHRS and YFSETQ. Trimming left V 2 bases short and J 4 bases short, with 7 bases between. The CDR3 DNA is TGCGCCAGCAGCTTCGCGGAGTACAATGAGCAGTTCTTC. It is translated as CASSFAEYNEQFF. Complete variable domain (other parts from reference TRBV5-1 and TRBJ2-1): KAGVTQTPRYLIKTRGQQVTLSCSPISGHRSVSWYQQTPGQGLQFLFEYFSETQRNKGNFPGRFSGRQFSNSRSEMNVSTLELGDSALYLCASSFAEYNEQFFGPGTRLTVL.

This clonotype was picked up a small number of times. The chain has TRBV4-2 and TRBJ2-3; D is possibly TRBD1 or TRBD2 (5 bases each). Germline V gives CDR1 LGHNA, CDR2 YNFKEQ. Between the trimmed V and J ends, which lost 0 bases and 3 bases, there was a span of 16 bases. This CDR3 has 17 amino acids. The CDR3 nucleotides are TGTGCCAGCAGCCAAGATCTGGGGGAATTTTGGACAGATACGCAGTATTTT. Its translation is CASSQDLGEFWTDTQYF.

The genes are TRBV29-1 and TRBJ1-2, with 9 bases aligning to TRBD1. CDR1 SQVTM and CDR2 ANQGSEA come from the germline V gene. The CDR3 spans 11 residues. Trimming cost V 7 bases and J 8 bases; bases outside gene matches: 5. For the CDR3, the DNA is TGCAGCGCCCCAACAGGGGGCGGCTACACCTTC. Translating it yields CSAPTGGGYTF. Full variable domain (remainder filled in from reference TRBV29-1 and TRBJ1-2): SAVISQKPSRDICQRGTSLTIQCQVDSQVTMMFWYRQQPGQSLTLIATANQGSEATYESGFVIDKFPISRPNLTFSTLTVSNMSPEDSSIYLCSAPTGGGYTFGSGTRLTVV.

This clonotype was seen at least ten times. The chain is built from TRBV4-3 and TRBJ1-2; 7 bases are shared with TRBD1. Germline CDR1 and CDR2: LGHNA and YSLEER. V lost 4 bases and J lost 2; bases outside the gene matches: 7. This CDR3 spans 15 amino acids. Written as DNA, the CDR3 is TGCGCCAGCAGCCGAGAAACAGGGGTCAACTATGGCTACACCTTC. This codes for CASSRETGVNYGYTF.

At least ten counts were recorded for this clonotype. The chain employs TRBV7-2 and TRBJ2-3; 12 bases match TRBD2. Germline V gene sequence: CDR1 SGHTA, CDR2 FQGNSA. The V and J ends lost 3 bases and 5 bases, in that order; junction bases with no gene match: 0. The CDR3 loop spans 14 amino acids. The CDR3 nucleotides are TGTGCCAGCAGCTTGGGACTAGCGGGAGATACGCAGTATTTT. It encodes CASSLGLAGDTQYF.

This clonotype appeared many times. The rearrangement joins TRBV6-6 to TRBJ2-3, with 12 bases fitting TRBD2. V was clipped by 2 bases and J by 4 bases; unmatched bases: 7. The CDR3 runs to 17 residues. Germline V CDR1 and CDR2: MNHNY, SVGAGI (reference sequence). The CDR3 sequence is CASSYTLAGGRADTQYF. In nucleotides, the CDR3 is TGTGCCAGCAGTTACACCCTAGCGGGGGGGCGGGCAGATACGCAGTATTTT.

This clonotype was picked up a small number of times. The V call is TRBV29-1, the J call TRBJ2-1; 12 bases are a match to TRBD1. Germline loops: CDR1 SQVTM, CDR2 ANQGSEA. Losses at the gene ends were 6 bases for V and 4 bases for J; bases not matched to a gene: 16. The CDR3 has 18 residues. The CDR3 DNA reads TGCAGCGTCCCCGGGACAGGGGGCTTTACGGGTGTTTACAATGAGCAGTTCTTC. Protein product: CSVPGTGGFTGVYNEQFF.

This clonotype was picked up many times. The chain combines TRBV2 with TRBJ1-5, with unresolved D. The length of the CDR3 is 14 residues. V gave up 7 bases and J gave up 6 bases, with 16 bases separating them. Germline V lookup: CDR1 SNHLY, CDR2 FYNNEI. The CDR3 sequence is CASTPYGGSQPQHF. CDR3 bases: TGTGCCAGCACTCCTTATGGCGGCAGTCAGCCCCAGCATTTT.

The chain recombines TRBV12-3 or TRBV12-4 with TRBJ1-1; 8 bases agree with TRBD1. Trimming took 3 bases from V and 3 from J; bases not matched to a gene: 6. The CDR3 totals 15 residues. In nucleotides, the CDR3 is TGTGCCAGCAGTTTGCACAGGGGGGCGGACACTGAAGCTTTCTTT. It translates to CASSLHRGADTEAFF.

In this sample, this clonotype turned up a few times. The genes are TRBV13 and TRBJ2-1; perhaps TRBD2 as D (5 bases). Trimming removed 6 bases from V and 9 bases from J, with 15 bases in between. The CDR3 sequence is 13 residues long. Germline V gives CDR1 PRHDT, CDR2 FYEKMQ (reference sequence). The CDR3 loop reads CASRVLVKFEQFF. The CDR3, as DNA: TGTGCCAGCAGGGTACTAGTTAAGTTTGAGCAGTTCTTC. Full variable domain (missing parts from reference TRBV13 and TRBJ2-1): AAGVIQSPRHLIKEKRETATLKCYPIPRHDTVYWYQQGPGQDPQFLISFYEKMQSDKGSIPDRFSAQQFSDYHSELNMSSLELGDSALYFCASRVLVKFEQFFGPGTRLTVL.

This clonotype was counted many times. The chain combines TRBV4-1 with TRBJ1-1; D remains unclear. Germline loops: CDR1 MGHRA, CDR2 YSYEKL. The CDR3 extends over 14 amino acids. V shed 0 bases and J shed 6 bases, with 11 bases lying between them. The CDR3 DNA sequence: TGCGCCAGCAGCCAAGATGAGGTTACGGCTGAAGCTTTCTTT. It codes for CASSQDEVTAEAFF.

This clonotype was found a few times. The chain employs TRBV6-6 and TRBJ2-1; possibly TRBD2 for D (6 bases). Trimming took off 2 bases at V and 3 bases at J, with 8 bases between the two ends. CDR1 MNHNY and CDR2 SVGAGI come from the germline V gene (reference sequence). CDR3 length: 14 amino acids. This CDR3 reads CASSYGEDYNEQFF. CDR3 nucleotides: TGTGCCAGCAGTTACGGGGAGGACTACAATGAGCAGTTCTTC.

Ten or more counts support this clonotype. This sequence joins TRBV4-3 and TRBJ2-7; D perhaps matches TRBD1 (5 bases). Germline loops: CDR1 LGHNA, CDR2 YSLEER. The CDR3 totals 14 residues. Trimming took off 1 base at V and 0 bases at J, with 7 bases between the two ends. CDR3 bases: TGCGCCAGCAGCCAAGGGGGCAACTCCTACGAGCAGTACTTC. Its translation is CASSQGGNSYEQYF.

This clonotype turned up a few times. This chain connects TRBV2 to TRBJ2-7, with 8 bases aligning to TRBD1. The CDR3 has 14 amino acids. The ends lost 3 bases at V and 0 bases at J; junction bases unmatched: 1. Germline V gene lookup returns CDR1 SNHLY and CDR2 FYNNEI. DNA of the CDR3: TGTGCCAGCAGTGAGGACAGGGCCTCCTACGAGCAGTACTTC. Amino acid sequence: CASSEDRASYEQYF.

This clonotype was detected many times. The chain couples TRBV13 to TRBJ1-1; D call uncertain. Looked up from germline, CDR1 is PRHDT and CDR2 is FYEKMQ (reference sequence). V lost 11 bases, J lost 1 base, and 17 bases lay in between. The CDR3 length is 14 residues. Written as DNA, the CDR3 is TGTGCCTTCCTTTACGGGCGGCGGAACACTGAAGCTTTCTTT. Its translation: CAFLYGRRNTEAFF.

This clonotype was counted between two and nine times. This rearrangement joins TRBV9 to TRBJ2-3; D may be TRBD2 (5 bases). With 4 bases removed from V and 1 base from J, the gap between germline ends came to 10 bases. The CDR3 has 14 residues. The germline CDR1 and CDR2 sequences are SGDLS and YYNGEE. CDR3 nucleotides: TGTGCCAGCAGCCGAGCGGAACGCACAGATACGCAGTATTTT. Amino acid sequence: CASSRAERTDTQYF.

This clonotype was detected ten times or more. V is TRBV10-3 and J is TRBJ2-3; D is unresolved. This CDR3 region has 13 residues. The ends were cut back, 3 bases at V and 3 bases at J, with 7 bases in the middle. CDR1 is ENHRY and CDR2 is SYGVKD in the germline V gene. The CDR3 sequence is CAISDRVTDTQYF. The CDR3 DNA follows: TGTGCCATCAGTGATAGGGTTACAGATACGCAGTATTTT.

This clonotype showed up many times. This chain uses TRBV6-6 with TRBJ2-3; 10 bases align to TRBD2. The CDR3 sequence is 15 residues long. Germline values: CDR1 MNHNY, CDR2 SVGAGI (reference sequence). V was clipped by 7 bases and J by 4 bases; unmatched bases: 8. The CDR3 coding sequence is TGTGCCAGCACCCCAGCGGGGGGGCCCCCAGATACGCAGTATTTT. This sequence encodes CASTPAGGPPDTQYF.

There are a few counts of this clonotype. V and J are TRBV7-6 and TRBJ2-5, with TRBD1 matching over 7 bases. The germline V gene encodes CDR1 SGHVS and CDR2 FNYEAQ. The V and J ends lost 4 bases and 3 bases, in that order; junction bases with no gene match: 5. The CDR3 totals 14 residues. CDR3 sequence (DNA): TGTGCCAGCAGCTCCTCCGGGACAGAAGAGACCCAGTACTTC. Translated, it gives CASSSSGTEETQYF.

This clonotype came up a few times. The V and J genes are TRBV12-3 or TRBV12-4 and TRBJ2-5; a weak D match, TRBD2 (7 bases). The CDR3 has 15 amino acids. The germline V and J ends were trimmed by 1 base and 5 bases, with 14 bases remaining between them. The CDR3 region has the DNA TGTGCCAGCAGTTTAGGGGGGGGCAGGACGGAGACCCAGTACTTC. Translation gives CASSLGGGRTETQYF.

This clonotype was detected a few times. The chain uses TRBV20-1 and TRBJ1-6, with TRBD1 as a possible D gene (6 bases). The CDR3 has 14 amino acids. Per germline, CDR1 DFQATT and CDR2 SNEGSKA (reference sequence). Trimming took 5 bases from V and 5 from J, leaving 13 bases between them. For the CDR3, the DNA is TGCAGTGCTCCCCGGGACACTCATAATTCACCCCTCCACTTT. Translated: CSAPRDTHNSPLHF.

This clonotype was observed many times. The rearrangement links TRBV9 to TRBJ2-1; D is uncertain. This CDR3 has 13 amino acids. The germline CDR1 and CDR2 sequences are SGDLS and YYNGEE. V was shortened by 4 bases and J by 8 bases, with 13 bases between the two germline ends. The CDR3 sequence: CASSRDGVDEQFF. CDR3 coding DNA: TGTGCCAGCAGCAGAGACGGTGTAGATGAGCAGTTCTTC.